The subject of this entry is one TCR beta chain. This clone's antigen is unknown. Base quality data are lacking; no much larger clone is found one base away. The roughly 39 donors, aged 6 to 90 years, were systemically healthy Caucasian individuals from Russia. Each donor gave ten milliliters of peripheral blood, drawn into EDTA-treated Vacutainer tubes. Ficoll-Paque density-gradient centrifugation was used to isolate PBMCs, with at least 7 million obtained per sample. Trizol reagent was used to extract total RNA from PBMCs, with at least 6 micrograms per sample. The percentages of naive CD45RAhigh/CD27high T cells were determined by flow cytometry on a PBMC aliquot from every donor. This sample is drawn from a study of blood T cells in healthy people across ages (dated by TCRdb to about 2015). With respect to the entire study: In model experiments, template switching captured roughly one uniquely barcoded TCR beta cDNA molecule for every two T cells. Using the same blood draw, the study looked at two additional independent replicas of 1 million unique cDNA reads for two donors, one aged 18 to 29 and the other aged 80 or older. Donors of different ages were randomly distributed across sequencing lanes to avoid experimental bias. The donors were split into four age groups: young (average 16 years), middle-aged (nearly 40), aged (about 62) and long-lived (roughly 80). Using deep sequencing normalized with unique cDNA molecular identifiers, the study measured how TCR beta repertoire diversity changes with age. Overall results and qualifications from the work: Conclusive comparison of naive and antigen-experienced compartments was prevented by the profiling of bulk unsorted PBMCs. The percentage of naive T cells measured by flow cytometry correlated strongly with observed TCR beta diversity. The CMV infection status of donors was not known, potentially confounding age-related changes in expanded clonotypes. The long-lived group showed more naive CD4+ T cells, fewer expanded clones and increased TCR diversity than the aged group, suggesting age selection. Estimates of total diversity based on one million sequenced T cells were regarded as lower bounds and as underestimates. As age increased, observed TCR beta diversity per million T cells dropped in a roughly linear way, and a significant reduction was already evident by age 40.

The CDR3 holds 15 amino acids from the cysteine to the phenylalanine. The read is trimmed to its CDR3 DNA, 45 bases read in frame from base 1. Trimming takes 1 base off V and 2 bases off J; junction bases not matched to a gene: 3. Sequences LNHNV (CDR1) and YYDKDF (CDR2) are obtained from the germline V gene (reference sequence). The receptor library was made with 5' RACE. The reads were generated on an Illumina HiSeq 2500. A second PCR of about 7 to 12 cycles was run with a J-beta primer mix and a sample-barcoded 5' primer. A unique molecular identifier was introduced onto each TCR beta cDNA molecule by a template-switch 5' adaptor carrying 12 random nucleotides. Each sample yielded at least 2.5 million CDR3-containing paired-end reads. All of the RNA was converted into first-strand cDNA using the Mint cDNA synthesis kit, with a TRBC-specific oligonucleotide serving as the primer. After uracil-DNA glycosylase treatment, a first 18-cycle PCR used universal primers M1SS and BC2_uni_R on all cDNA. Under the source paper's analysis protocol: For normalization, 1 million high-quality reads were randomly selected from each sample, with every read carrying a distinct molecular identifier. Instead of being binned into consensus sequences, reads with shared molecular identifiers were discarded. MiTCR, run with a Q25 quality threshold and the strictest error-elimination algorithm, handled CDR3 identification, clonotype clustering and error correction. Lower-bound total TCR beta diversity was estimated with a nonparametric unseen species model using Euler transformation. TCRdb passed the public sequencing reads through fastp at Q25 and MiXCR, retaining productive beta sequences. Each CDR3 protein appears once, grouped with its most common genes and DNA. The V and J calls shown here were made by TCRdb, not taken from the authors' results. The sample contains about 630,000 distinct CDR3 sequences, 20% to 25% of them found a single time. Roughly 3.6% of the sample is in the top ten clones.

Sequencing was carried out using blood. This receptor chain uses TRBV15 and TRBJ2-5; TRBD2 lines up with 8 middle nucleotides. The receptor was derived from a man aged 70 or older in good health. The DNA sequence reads TGTGCCACCAGCAGAGGGACTAGCCTTCAAGAGACCCAGTACTTC. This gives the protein CATSRGTSLQETQYF.